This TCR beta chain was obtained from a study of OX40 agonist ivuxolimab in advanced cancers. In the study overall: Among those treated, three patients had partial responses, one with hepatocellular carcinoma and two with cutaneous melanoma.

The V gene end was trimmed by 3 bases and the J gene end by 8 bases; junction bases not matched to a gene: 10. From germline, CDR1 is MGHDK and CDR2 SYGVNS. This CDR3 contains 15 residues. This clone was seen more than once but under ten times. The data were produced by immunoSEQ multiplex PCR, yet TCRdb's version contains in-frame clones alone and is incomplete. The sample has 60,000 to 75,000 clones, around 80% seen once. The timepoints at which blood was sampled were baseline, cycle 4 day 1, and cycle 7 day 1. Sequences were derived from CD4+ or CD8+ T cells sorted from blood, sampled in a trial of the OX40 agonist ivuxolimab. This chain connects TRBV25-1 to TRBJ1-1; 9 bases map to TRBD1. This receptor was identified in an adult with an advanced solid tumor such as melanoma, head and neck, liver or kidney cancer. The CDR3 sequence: CASSEPGTGKYEAFF. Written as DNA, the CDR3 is TGTGCCAGCAGTGAGCCCGGGACAGGGAAATACGAAGCTTTCTTT.